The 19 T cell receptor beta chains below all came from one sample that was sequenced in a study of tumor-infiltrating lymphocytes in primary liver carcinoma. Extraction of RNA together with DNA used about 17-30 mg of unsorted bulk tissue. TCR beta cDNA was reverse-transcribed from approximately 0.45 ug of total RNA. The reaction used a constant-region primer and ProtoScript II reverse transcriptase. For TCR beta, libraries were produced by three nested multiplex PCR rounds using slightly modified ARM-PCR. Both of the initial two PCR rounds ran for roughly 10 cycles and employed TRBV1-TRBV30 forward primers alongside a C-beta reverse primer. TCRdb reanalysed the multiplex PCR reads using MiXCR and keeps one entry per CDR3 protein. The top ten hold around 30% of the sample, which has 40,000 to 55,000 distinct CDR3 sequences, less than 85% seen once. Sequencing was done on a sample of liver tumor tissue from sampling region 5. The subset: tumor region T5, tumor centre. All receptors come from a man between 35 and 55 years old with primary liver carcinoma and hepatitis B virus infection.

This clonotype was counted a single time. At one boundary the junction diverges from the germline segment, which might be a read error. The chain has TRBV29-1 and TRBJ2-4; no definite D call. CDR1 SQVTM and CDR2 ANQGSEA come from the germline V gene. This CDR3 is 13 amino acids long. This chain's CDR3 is CSLAPQAKNIQYF. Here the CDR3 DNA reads TGCAGCCTTGCCCCGCAGGCTAAAAACATTCAGTACTTT.

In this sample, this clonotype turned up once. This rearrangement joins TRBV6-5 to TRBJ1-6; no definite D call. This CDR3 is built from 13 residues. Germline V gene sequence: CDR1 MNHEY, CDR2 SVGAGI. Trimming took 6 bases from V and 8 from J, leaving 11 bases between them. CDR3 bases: TGTGCCAGCAGCCATGAGAAGGATTCACCCCTCCACTTT. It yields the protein CASSHEKDSPLHF.

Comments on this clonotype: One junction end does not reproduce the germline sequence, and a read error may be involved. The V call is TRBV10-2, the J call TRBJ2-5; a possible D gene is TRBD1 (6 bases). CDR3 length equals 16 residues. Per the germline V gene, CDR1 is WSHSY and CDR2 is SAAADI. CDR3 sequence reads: CANSEGQRLREITEYF. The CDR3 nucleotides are TGCGCCAACAGTGAAGGACAGAGACTACGAGAGATAACCGAGTACTTC.

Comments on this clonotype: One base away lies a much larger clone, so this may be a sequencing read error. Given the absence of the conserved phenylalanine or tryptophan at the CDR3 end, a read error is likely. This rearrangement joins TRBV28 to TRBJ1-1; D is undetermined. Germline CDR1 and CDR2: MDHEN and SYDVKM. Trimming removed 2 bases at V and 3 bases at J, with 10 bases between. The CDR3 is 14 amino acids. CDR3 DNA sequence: TGTGCCAGCAGTTTAGGTACGGATTACACTGAAGCTTTCCTT. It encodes CASSLGTDYTEAFL.

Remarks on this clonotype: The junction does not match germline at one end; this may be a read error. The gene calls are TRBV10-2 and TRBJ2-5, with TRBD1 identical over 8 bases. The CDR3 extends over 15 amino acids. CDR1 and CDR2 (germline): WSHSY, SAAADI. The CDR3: CASSESDRGGETHYF. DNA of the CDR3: TGCGCCAGCAGTGAGTCAGACAGGGGAGGTGAGACCCACTACTTC.

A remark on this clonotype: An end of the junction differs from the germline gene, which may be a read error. The chain's CDR3 is CSLSGGPVGDTQFF. Written as DNA, the CDR3 is TGCAGCCTTTCGGGGGGGCCGGTGGGAGATACGCAGTTTTTT. This chain uses TRBV29-1 with TRBJ2-3; 8 bases fit TRBD2. This CDR3 region has 14 residues. Germline values: CDR1 SQVTM, CDR2 ANQGSEA.

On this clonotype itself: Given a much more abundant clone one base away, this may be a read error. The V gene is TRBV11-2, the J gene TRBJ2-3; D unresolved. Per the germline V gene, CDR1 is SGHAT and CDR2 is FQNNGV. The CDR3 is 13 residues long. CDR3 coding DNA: TGTGTCAGCAGTTTTGCCAGCACAGATACGCAGTATTTT. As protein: CVSSFASTDTQYF. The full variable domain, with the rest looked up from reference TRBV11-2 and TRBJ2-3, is EAGVAQSPRYKIIEKRQSVAFWCNPISGHATLYWYQQILGQGPKLLIQFQNNGVVDDSQLPKDRFSAERLKGVDSTLKIQPAKLEDSAVYLCVSSFASTDTQYFGPGTRLTVL.

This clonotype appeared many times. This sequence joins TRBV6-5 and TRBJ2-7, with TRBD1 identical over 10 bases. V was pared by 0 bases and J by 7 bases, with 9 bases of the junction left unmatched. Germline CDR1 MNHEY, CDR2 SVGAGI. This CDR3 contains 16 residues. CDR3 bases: TGTGCCAGCAGTTACTCTAGGGACAGGGGCCTAGGGGAGCAGTACTTC. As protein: CASSYSRDRGLGEQYF.

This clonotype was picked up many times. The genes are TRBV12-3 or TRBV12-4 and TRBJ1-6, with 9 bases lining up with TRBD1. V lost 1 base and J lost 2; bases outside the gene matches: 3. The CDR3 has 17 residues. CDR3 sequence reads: CASSLGTGVAYNSPLHF. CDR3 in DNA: TGTGCCAGCAGTTTAGGGACAGGGGTCGCCTATAATTCACCCCTCCACTTT.

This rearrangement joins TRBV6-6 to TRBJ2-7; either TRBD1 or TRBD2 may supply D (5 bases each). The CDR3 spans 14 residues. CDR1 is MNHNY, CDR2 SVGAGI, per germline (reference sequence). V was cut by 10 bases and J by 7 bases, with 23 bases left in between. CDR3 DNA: TGTGCCATCAGATCTGGGACCCAGGCCCGGGAGCAGTACTTC. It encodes CAIRSGTQAREQYF.

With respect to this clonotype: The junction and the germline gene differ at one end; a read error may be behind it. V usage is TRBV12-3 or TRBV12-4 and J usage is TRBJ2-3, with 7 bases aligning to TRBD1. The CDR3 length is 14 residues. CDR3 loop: CTSSLGQGTDTQYF. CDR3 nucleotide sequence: TGTACCAGCAGTTTAGGACAGGGCACAGATACGCAGTATTTT.

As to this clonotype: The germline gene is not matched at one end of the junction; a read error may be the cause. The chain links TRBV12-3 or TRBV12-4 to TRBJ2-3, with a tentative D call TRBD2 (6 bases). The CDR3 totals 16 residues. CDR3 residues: CASSSAPSQGLDTQYF. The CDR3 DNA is TGCGCCAGCAGTTCTGCCCCAAGCCAGGGACTAGATACGCAGTATTTT.

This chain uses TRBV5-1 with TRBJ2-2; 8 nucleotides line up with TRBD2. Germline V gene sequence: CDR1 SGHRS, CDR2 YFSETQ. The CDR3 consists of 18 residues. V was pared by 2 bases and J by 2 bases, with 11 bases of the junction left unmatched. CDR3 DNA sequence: TGCGCCAGCAGCTTTGGGACTGGCGGGAGGATAAACACCGGGGAGCTGTTTTTT. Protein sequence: CASSFGTGGRINTGELFF.

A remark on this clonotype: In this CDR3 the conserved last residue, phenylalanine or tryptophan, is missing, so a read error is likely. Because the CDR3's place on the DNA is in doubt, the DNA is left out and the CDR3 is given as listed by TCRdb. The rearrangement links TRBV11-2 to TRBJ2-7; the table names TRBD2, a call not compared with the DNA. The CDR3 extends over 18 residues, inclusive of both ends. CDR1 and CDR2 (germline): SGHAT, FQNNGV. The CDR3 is CASSLSVELAGGGYEQHL.

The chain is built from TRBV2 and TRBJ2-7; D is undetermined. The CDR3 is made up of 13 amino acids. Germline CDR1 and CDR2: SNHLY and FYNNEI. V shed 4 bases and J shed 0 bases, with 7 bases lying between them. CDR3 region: CASSGHSSYEQYF. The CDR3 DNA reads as TGTGCCAGCAGTGGCCATTCCTCCTACGAGCAGTACTTC.

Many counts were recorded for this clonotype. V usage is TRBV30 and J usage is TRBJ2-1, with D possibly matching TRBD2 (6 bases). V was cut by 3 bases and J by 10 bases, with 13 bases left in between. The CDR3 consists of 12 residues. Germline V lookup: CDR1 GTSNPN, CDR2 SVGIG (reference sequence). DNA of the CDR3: TGTGCCTGGAGGGTCCCCGGGGGAGAGCAGTTCTTC. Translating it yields CAWRVPGGEQFF.

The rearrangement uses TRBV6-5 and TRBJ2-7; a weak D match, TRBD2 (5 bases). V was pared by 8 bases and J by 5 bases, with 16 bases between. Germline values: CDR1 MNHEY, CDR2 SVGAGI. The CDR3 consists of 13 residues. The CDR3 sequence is CASGFSGSDEQYF. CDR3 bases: TGTGCCAGCGGGTTTAGTGGGAGCGACGAGCAGTACTTC.

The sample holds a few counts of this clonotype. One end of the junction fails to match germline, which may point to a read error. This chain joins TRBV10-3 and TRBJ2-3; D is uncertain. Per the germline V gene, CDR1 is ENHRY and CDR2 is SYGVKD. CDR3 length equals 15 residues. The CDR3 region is CAIGDSETSTDTQYF. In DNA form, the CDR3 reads TGTGCCATCGGTGATTCGGAAACTAGCACAGATACGCAGTATTTT.

CDR3 in amino acids: CASSPRLAGVNEQFF. The CDR3 DNA reads TGCGCCAGCAGTCCTAGACTAGCGGGCGTCAATGAGCAGTTCTTC. The chain combines TRBV10-2 with TRBJ2-1; 10 bases agree with TRBD2. This CDR3 has 15 amino acids. Germline V lookup: CDR1 WSHSY, CDR2 SAAADI. After removal of 5 bases from V and 6 bases from J, the junction contained 7 bases not matched to a gene.